The source of this T cell receptor (beta chain) is a study of blood T cell repertoires in COVID-19. Study information: Specimens from acute and convalescent COVID-19 originated in the United States, Italy and Spain. Sample material is recorded as cDNA or gDNA derived from T cells, B-cell-depleted T cells, or PBMCs.

In the original processing: By means of reference gene primer amplification, nucleated cell counts were estimated. Libraries were prepared by immunoSEQ multiplex PCR; TCRdb keeps only in-frame clonotypes and omits some of them. The V and J calls and the clone size are those of that table, but D and trimming were determined from the DNA. The sample lists fewer than 150,000 clones, just under 90% occurring once. The germline V gene has CDR1 MGHDK and CDR2 SYGVNS. V dropped 7 bases and J dropped 5; count of bases not matched to a gene: 4. The CDR3 is 12 residues long. This clone was recorded only once. The clonotype originates from a woman older than 75 with acute or convalescent COVID-19. V usage is TRBV25-1 and J usage is TRBJ1-2; TRBD1 matches at 7 bases. The source material was peripheral blood. The CDR3 is CASKTDRYGYTF. DNA of the CDR3: TGTGCCAGCAAAACGGACAGGTATGGCTACACCTTC.